Below are 20 T cell receptor beta chains sequenced from a single sample in a study of blood T cells in healthy people across ages. A sample-barcoded 5' primer and a J-beta primer mix were used in a second PCR of about 6 to 12 cycles. TCRdb used MiXCR to reprocess the 5' RACE reads, holding one entry per CDR3 protein. The sample yields 650,000 to 800,000 distinct CDR3 sequences, around 42% seen once. The specimen was blood. The receptors here all came from a man in his fifties or sixties in good health.

This clonotype showed up just once. The rearrangement links TRBV14 to TRBJ2-3; 9 positions agree with TRBD2. Trimming took 5 bases from V and 2 from J; bases not matched to a gene: 8. The CDR3 is 16 residues long. Germline-derived CDR1 and CDR2 are SGHDN and FVKESK. The CDR3 nucleotides are TGTGCCAGCAGCGCAATAGCGGGGGCAAACACAGATACGCAGTATTTT. Translating it yields CASSAIAGANTDTQYF. The full variable domain, with the rest looked up from reference TRBV14 and TRBJ2-3, is EAGVTQFPSHSVIEKGQTVTLRCDPISGHDNLYWYRRVMGKEIKFLLHFVKESKQDESGMPNNRFLAERTGGTYSTLKVQPAELEDSGVYFCASSAIAGANTDTQYFGPGTRLTVL.

This clonotype was observed a few times. V is TRBV11-2 and J is TRBJ2-7; 7 bases map to TRBD2. The better agreement between TRBJ2-5 and the DNA end casts doubt on the J call. This CDR3 contains 14 residues. The germline V gene has CDR1 SGHAT and CDR2 FQNNGV. The CDR3 DNA is TGTGCCAGCAGCTCCCGACTAGCACCCGGGACCCAGTACTTC. It translates to CASSSRLAPGTQYF.

The rearrangement uses TRBV29-1 and TRBJ2-3; 7 bases are a match to TRBD2. The CDR3 extends over 13 amino acids. V was clipped by 7 bases and J by 2 bases; unmatched bases: 6. Germline CDR1 SQVTM, CDR2 ANQGSEA. In nucleotides, the CDR3 is TGCAGCGGTGGGACTACCGTCACAGATACGCAGTATTTT. Its translation: CSGGTTVTDTQYF.

J is TRBJ2-6 and V is TRBV27; D may be TRBD1 (7 bases). Germline V CDR1 and CDR2: MNHEY, SMNVEV (reference sequence). This CDR3 is 17 amino acids long. Trimming left V 5 bases short and J 0 bases short, with 14 bases between. The CDR3 loop is CASSQQGGLSGANVLTF. The CDR3 region has the DNA TGTGCCAGCAGTCAGCAGGGGGGCCTCTCTGGGGCCAACGTCCTGACTTTC. Filled out from reference TRBV27 and TRBJ2-6, the complete variable domain reads EAQVTQNPRYLITVTGKKLTVTCSQNMNHEYMSWYRQDPGLGLRQIYYSMNVEVTDKGDVPEGYKVSRKEKRNFPLILESPSPNQTSLYFCASSQQGGLSGANVLTFGAGSRLTVL.

The chain employs TRBV12-3 or TRBV12-4 and TRBJ2-3; D perhaps matches TRBD2 (6 bases). The CDR3 is 17 amino acids. Trimming removed 5 bases from V and 3 bases from J, with 21 bases in between. The CDR3 region has the DNA TGTGCCAGCAGTAACCGATTCCGGGCCGGAGGGACAGATACGCAGTATTTT. This gives the protein CASSNRFRAGGTDTQYF.

The chain couples TRBV5-4 to TRBJ1-4; 8 bases line up with TRBD1. The length of the CDR3 is 15 residues. Looked up from germline, CDR1 is SGHNT and CDR2 is YYREEE (reference sequence). V dropped 4 bases and J dropped 5; count of bases not matched to a gene: 7. The CDR3 nucleotides read TGTGCCAGCAGCGAAAGACAGGGGAAGAATGAAAAACTGTTTTTT. Translated: CASSERQGKNEKLFF. Full variable domain (remainder filled in from reference TRBV5-4 and TRBJ1-4): ETGVTQSPTHLIKTRGQQVTLRCSSQSGHNTVSWYQQALGQGPQFIFQYYREEENGRGNFPPRFSGLQFPNYSSELNVNALELDDSALYLCASSERQGKNEKLFFGSGTQLSVL.

This clonotype was counted many times. The rearrangement links TRBV20-1 to TRBJ2-5, with D hard to call. The ends were cut back, 2 bases at V and 2 bases at J, with 15 bases in the middle. Germline V gene sequence: CDR1 DFQATT, CDR2 SNEGSKA (reference sequence). This CDR3 is built from 15 residues. The CDR3 sequence is CSARSLDGLQETQYF. As DNA, the CDR3 is TGCAGTGCTAGATCTCTCGACGGATTACAAGAGACCCAGTACTTC.

This clonotype occurred a few times. The CDR3 nucleotides are TGTGCCAGCAGTGACTTGACAGGCGGCTATGGCTACACCTTC. Translated, it gives CASSDLTGGYGYTF. The rearrangement uses TRBV2 and TRBJ1-2; tentative D call: TRBD1 (6 bases). This CDR3 spans 14 amino acids. V lost 3 bases and J lost 4, with 12 bases in between. The germline CDR1 and CDR2 sequences are SNHLY and FYNNEI.

This clonotype came up once. The chain employs TRBV29-1 and TRBJ2-3, with 10 bases fitting TRBD2. V lost 5 bases, J lost 5 bases, and 7 bases stayed unmatched. This CDR3 is 14 amino acids long. Germline CDR1 and CDR2: SQVTM and ANQGSEA. This chain's CDR3 is CSVNSGGTRDTQYF. The DNA for the CDR3 is TGCAGCGTTAATAGCGGGGGGACCCGAGATACGCAGTATTTT.

The rearrangement links TRBV7-2 to TRBJ2-3; D may match TRBD1 or TRBD2 (5 bases each). The CDR3 has 14 amino acids. CDR1 is SGHTA and CDR2 is FQGNSA in the germline V gene. Trimming pared 1 base from V and 2 bases from J, leaving 7 bases between. As DNA, the CDR3 is TGTGCCAGCAGCTTAGGGGACCACACAGATACGCAGTATTTT. This gives the protein CASSLGDHTDTQYF. The variable domain in full, completed from reference TRBV7-2 and TRBJ2-3, reads GAGVSQSPSNKVTEKGKDVELRCDPISGHTALYWYRQSLGQGLEFLIYFQGNSAPDKSGLPSDRFSAERTGGSVSTLTIQRTQQEDSAVYLCASSLGDHTDTQYFGPGTRLTVL.

This clonotype was observed at least ten times. This chain connects TRBV20-1 to TRBJ2-3; TRBD2 aligns across 7 bases. Germline values: CDR1 DFQATT, CDR2 SNEGSKA (reference sequence). CDR3 length equals 15 residues. Trimming at V came to 3 bases and at J to 1 base, leaving 7 bases not matched to a gene. The CDR3 DNA sequence: TGCAGTGCTAGCCCGTTGGGGGGGGGCACAGATACGCAGTATTTT. Translating gives CSASPLGGGTDTQYF.

This clonotype was seen a handful of times. The chain carries TRBV27 and TRBJ2-3, with a possible D match to TRBD1 (5 bases). The CDR3 has 14 residues. V was pared by 1 base and J by 3 bases, with 8 bases between. The germline V gene has CDR1 MNHEY and CDR2 SMNVEV (reference sequence). The CDR3 protein is CASSLFQGTDTQYF. The CDR3 DNA reads TGTGCCAGCAGTTTATTCCAGGGTACAGATACGCAGTATTTT.

V usage is TRBV11-1 and J usage is TRBJ2-1; no definite D call. The V end lost 0 bases, the J end lost 3 bases, and 27 bases lay between the germline ends. Looked up from germline, CDR1 is SGHAT and CDR2 is FQDESV (reference sequence). This CDR3 comprises 21 residues. CDR3 DNA: TGTGCCAGCAGCTTAGCGTCTCTTAAGGGTTTGGGGTCTCTTTTCTACAATGAGCAGTTCTTC. It codes for CASSLASLKGLGSLFYNEQFF.

This sequence joins TRBV5-1 and TRBJ2-3; D unclear. The CDR3 covers 13 residues. V lost 1 base and J lost 6, with 9 bases in between. CDR1 and CDR2 from the germline V gene are SGHRS and YFSETQ. Here the CDR3 DNA reads TGCGCCAGCAGCTTGTCCCGGCTCGATACGCAGTATTTT. It translates to CASSLSRLDTQYF.

The chain joins TRBV27 to TRBJ2-7, with TRBD1 matching 7 bases. This CDR3 contains 15 residues. CDR1 is MNHEY, CDR2 SMNVEV, per germline (reference sequence). The V and J ends lost 4 bases and 10 bases, in that order; junction bases with no gene match: 16. CDR3 sequence (DNA): TGTGCCAGCAGTTCCCGGGACAGCTGGACGGGGCCCCAGTACTTC. It encodes CASSSRDSWTGPQYF.

This clonotype was detected only a few times. The chain recombines TRBV12-3 or TRBV12-4 with TRBJ1-6; a possible D gene is TRBD1 (5 bases). V lost 5 bases to trimming and J lost 9 bases, with 14 bases between them. This CDR3 has 14 amino acids. The CDR3 protein is CASSRTRVVSPLHF. The CDR3, as DNA: TGTGCCAGCAGTCGGACCAGGGTAGTTTCACCCCTCCACTTT.

This clonotype was found a few times. This rearrangement joins TRBV20-1 to TRBJ2-3; D not certain. The germline V gene has CDR1 DFQATT and CDR2 SNEGSKA (reference sequence). CDR3 length: 12 amino acids. The germline V and J ends were trimmed by 3 bases and 2 bases, with 6 bases remaining between them. This chain's CDR3 is CSASADTDTQYF. The CDR3 DNA follows: TGCAGTGCTAGCGCAGACACAGATACGCAGTATTTT.

The rearrangement joins TRBV20-1 to TRBJ2-3, with 7 bases that match TRBD2. In germline, CDR1 is DFQATT, CDR2 SNEGSKA (reference sequence). Losses at the gene ends were 6 bases for V and 3 bases for J; bases not matched to a gene: 12. CDR3 size: 15 residues. The CDR3 region is CSAHSGDLSTDTQYF. The CDR3 region has the DNA TGCAGTGCCCACAGCGGGGACCTCTCTACAGATACGCAGTATTTT.

J is TRBJ1-2 and V is TRBV3-1; D is unresolved. The CDR3 has 11 residues. V lost 2 bases to trimming and J lost 10 bases, with 8 bases between them. Germline V gives CDR1 LGHDT, CDR2 YNNKEL (reference sequence). CDR3 DNA sequence: TGTGCCAGCAGCCAATGGCTGGACTACACCTTC. Amino acid sequence: CASSQWLDYTF. Complete variable domain (other parts from reference TRBV3-1 and TRBJ1-2): DTAVSQTPKYLVTQMGNDKSIKCEQNLGHDTMYWYKQDSKKFLKIMFSYNNKELIINETVPNRFSPKSPDKAHLNLHINSLELGDSAVYFCASSQWLDYTFGSGTRLTVV.

A few counts support this clonotype. This chain links TRBV7-2 with TRBJ2-1, with a weak D call TRBD2 (6 bases). The V gene lost 4 bases and the J gene lost 2 bases, with 15 bases spanning the gap. The germline gives CDR1 SGHTA, CDR2 FQGNSA. This CDR3 spans 16 amino acids. CDR3 region: CASSSATGLAYNEQFF. CDR3 nucleotide sequence: TGTGCCAGCAGCTCAGCCACGGGACTTGCCTACAATGAGCAGTTCTTC. Full variable domain (missing parts from reference TRBV7-2 and TRBJ2-1): GAGVSQSPSNKVTEKGKDVELRCDPISGHTALYWYRQSLGQGLEFLIYFQGNSAPDKSGLPSDRFSAERTGGSVSTLTIQRTQQEDSAVYLCASSSATGLAYNEQFFGPGTRLTVL.